Below, 8 T cell receptor beta chains from the same sample are listed, as sequenced in a study of monozygotic twins with inflammatory bowel disease. TCRdb reprocessed the 5' RACE reads and keeps a single row for each CDR3 protein, giving no DNA. The table for this sample gives about 160,000 distinct CDR3 sequences. The sequenced sample consisted of blood. The receptors originated from a human donor with ulcerative colitis or Crohn's disease, or a healthy co-twin of an affected twin (not recorded which).

This chain uses TRBV4-3 with TRBJ1-4; without DNA, the TCRdb call of TRBD1 cannot be checked. CDR1 and CDR2 from the germline V gene are LGHNA and YSLEER. This CDR3 spans 19 amino acids. Here the CDR3 reads CASSQGNRGRLTTNEKLFF.

The chain recombines TRBV5-1 with TRBJ2-7; TCRdb picks TRBD1, but there is no DNA to check that call. The CDR3 loop spans 13 amino acids. The V gene's germline CDR1 is SGHRS and CDR2 YFSETQ. The CDR3 loop is CASSTGIYYEQYF.

The gene calls are TRBV7-3 and TRBJ2-5. Germline lookup yields CDR1 SGHTA and CDR2 FQGTGA. The CDR3 covers 15 residues. CDR3 residues: CASSPSVGTQETQYF.

The rearrangement joins TRBV20-1 to TRBJ2-1; with no DNA, the TCRdb D assignment of TRBD2 cannot be verified. The CDR3 is 17 residues long. Germline V gene data show CDR1 as DFQATT and CDR2 as SNEGSKA (reference sequence). The CDR3 reads CSAVRLAGGSSYNEQFF.

The gene calls are TRBV18 and TRBJ2-3; the D call from TCRdb, TRBD1, cannot be confirmed without DNA. CDR1 KGHSH and CDR2 LQKENI come from the germline V gene. The CDR3 is made up of 15 amino acids. The CDR3 sequence: CASSPEGAIADTQYF. The variable domain in full, with the rest retrieved from reference TRBV18 and TRBJ2-3, is NAGVMQNPRHLVRRRGQEARLRCSPMKGHSHVYWYRQLPEEGLKFMVYLQKENIIDESGMPKERFSAEFPKEGPSILRIQQVVRGDSAAYFCASSPEGAIADTQYFGPGTRLTVL.

The rearrangement links TRBV7-3 to TRBJ2-7; TCRdb picks TRBD2, but there is no DNA to check that call. CDR1 and CDR2 from the germline V gene are SGHTA and FQGTGA. The CDR3 consists of 16 residues. CDR3 loop: CASSPTSQAGSYEQYF.

The chain recombines TRBV12-3 or TRBV12-4 with TRBJ2-1; TCRdb's D call, TRBD2, is unchecked because there is no DNA. This CDR3 is 14 amino acids long. CDR3 sequence: CASSTAGGPGEQFF.

The rearrangement links TRBV24-1 to TRBJ2-2; TCRdb lists TRBD1, though no DNA is available to test this call. From germline, CDR1 is KGHDR and CDR2 SFDVKD. This CDR3 region has 16 residues. The CDR3 region is CATSDWTGAKTGELFF.